The 9 T cell receptor beta chains below come from one sample, sequenced in a study of control samples from healthy donors and cancer patients. Only in-frame clones appear in the TCRdb table, and some are missing; sequencing was by immunoSEQ multiplex PCR. Of 130,000 or so clones listed, about 88% are singletons. Input material: blood. Source of these receptors: a man between 45 and 60 years old in good health.

The chain is built from TRBV4-2 and TRBJ1-4; the D gene is possibly TRBD1 (5 bases). Germline V lookup: CDR1 LGHNA, CDR2 YNFKEQ. The length of the CDR3 is 14 residues. V lost 1 base and J lost 10, with 13 bases in between. The DNA of the CDR3 is TGTGCCAGCAGCCAAGGGTCTGGGGGGGTAAAACTGTTTTTT. Translating it yields CASSQGSGGVKLFF.

This chain joins TRBV5-4 and TRBJ2-5; 8 nucleotides match TRBD2. The CDR3 totals 14 residues. Germline lookup yields CDR1 SGHNT and CDR2 YYREEE (reference sequence). The V segment lost 3 bases and the J segment 3 bases; nucleotides outside the gene matches: 4. CDR3 in DNA: TGTGCCAGCAGCTCCGCGGGGGGCAAAGAGACCCAGTACTTC. As protein: CASSSAGGKETQYF.

This chain joins TRBV25-1 and TRBJ2-5, with a possible D match to TRBD2 (6 bases). V was pared by 8 bases and J by 5 bases, with 18 bases between. Germline V CDR1 and CDR2: MGHDK, SYGVNS. This CDR3 is built from 14 residues. CDR3 DNA sequence: TGTGCCAGCGGAGCGGGCCGGGGAGAGGAGACCCAGTACTTC. Protein sequence: CASGAGRGEETQYF.

The chain combines TRBV11-2 with TRBJ2-5, with D uncertain. This CDR3 comprises 15 residues. Between the trimmed V and J ends, which lost 1 base and 5 bases, there was a span of 14 bases. Per germline, CDR1 SGHAT and CDR2 FQNNGV. Here the CDR3 DNA reads TGTGCCAGCAGCTTAGTGCCTACACCGAGGGAGACCCAGTACTTC. Translated: CASSLVPTPRETQYF. The variable domain in full, completed from reference TRBV11-2 and TRBJ2-5, reads EAGVAQSPRYKIIEKRQSVAFWCNPISGHATLYWYQQILGQGPKLLIQFQNNGVVDDSQLPKDRFSAERLKGVDSTLKIQPAKLEDSAVYLCASSLVPTPRETQYFGPGTRLLVL.

Notes on this clone: An end of the junction does not agree with germline; a read error may underlie this. The CDR3 loop is CASTLRSVGGTDTQYF. Written as DNA, the CDR3 is TGTGCCAGCACCTTGCGATCGGTTGGAGGGACAGATACGCAGTATTTT. V is TRBV5-6 and J is TRBJ2-3, with D perhaps matching TRBD2 (6 bases). There are 16 residues in the CDR3. Germline loops: CDR1 SGHDT, CDR2 YYEEEE.

The V and J genes are TRBV7-9 and TRBJ1-1; the D gene is possibly TRBD1 (6 bases). The germline V and J ends were trimmed by 6 bases and 0 bases, with 14 bases remaining between them. CDR1 and CDR2 (germline): SEHNR, FQNEAQ (reference sequence). The CDR3 totals 15 residues. The CDR3 reads CASRPKDRLNTEAFF. In DNA form, the CDR3 reads TGTGCCAGCAGACCTAAAGACAGGTTGAACACTGAAGCTTTCTTT.

This sequence joins TRBV29-1 and TRBJ1-1; 9 bases are a match to TRBD1. Germline CDR1 and CDR2: SQVTM and ANQGSEA. The ends lost 7 bases at V and 7 bases at J; junction bases unmatched: 4. CDR3 length: 11 residues. As DNA, the CDR3 is TGCAGCGCTGACAGGGGGAATGAAGCTTTCTTT. Translated, it gives CSADRGNEAFF. Filled out from reference TRBV29-1 and TRBJ1-1, the complete variable domain reads SAVISQKPSRDICQRGTSLTIQCQVDSQVTMMFWYRQQPGQSLTLIATANQGSEATYESGFVIDKFPISRPNLTFSTLTVSNMSPEDSSIYLCSADRGNEAFFGQGTRLTVV.

The CDR3 nucleotides read TGTGCCAGCAGTAACCTGATAGAAAACATTCAGTACTTC. This gives the protein CASSNLIENIQYF. The chain has TRBV25-1 and TRBJ2-4; D not certain. Deletions cut 5 bases from V and 5 bases from J, with 10 bases between. The CDR3 is 13 residues long. Germline V gives CDR1 MGHDK, CDR2 SYGVNS.

This rearrangement joins TRBV30 to TRBJ1-2; D unclear. V was trimmed by 0 bases and J by 7 bases, leaving 9 bases between them. In germline, CDR1 is GTSNPN, CDR2 SVGIG (reference sequence). The CDR3 extends over 12 amino acids. The CDR3 protein is CAWSVNSPGYTF. The CDR3 region has the DNA TGTGCCTGGAGTGTTAACAGTCCTGGCTACACCTTC.